What follows describes a single T cell receptor beta chain. The antigen is undetermined. Documented time point: week 35, safety follow-up. Doses consisted of 300 ug of mutant IDH1 20-mer peptide each, paired with topical imiquimod. This sample was included in a study of a mutant IDH1 vaccine in newly diagnosed glioma. Across the study: The study started vaccination 4-6 weeks after radiotherapy alone, or with temozolomide cycles. Weeks 35 and 47 hosted visits V12 and V13, respectively. Study-wide results and limits: Immune responses induced by vaccination arose in around 93% of the patients.

Looked up from germline, CDR1 is SGHAT and CDR2 is FQDESV (reference sequence). This CDR3 has 12 amino acids. V was clipped by 5 bases and J by 8 bases, with 10 bases between them. Using immunoSEQ multiplex PCR, the repertoire was profiled, and TCRdb retains in-frame clones only, with some absent. Of tens of thousands of clones listed, around 86% are singletons. The clonotype was recovered from a man aged 25-45 years with glioma. The sequencing used PBMCs, collected from a glioma patient whose treatment included an IDH1 peptide vaccine. J is TRBJ1-3 and V is TRBV11-1; D remains unclear. In nucleotides, the CDR3 is TGTGCCAGCAGCCTCTCGGTGGACACCATATATTTT. Translation: CASSLSVDTIYF. Supplemented by reference TRBV11-1 and TRBJ1-3, the full variable domain reads EAEVAQSPRYKITEKSQAVAFWCDPISGHATLYWYRQILGQGPELLVQFQDESVVDDSQLPKDRFSAERLKGVDSTLKIQPAELGDSAMYLCASSLSVDTIYFGEGSWLTVV.